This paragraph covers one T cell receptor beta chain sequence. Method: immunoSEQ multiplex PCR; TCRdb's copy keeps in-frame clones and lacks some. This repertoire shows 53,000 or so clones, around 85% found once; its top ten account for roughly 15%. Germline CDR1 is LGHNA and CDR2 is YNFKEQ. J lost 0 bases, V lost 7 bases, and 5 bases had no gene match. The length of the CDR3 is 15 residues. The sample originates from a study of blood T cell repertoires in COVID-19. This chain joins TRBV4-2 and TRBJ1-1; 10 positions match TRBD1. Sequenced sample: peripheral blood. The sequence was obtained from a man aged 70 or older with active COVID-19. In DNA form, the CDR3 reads TGTGCCAGCAACCGGGACAGGGGCATGAACACTGAAGCTTTCTTT. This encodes CASNRDRGMNTEAFF.